This record looks at one T cell receptor (beta chain) sequence and its context. Antigen specificity is unknown. Repertoires were generated with immunoSEQ multiplex PCR, while TCRdb's copy carries only in-frame clones and drops some. In the table there are more than 11,000 clones, roughly 85% of which are singletons. This sample stems from a study of T cell repertoires in ileal Crohn's disease. Findings and limits, study-wide: Endoscopic recurrence occurred in every patient whose clonality exceeded 26.8%.

Eligibility required adulthood, ileal or ileocolonic Crohn's disease and indicated ileocolonic resection. CDR3 length equals 19 residues. V lost 0 bases, J lost 1 base, and 11 bases stayed unmatched. Germline loops: CDR1 LGHNA, CDR2 YSLEER. The receptor comes from an adult with Crohn's disease. This chain joins TRBV4-3 and TRBJ2-1; 8 bases line up with TRBD2. Input material: ileal tissue. The CDR3 nucleotides read TGCGCCAGCAGCCAAGAACAGCCTTCGGCTAGCGGGTCCTACAATGAGCAGTTCTTC. Translation: CASSQEQPSASGSYNEQFF.